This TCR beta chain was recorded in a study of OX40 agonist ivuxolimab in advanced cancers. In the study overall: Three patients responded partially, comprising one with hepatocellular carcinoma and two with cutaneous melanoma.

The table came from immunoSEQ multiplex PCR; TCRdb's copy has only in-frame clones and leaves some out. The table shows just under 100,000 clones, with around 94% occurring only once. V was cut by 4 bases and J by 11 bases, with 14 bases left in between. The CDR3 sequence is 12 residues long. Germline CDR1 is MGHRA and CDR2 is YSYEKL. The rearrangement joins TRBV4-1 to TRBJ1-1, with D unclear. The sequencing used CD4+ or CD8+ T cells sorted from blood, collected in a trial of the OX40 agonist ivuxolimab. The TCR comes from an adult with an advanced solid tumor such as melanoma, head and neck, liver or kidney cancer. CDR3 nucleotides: TGCGCCAGCAGCCCAGACCTTTACGCCGCTTTCTTT. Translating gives CASSPDLYAAFF.